This T cell receptor beta chain was sequenced during a study of T cell responses to AZD1222 COVID-19 vaccine. Findings of the study overall: The peak T cell response came first, and repertoires were sampled only after it. With two AZD1222 doses given, Spike-specific TCR breadth and depth both rose.

Using immunoSEQ multiplex PCR, the repertoire was profiled, and TCRdb retains in-frame clones only, with some absent. This sample has 95,000 to 110,000 clones, with about 89% found just once. A few counts support this clone. As yet, its antigen is unknown. Sequences were derived from peripheral blood, sampled 28 days after the second dose of the MenACWY control vaccine. The TCR was taken from an adult who received the MenACWY meningococcal vaccine as a control.

Here the CDR3 DNA reads TGTGCCAGCAGCTTGGCGGGACAGCCAATCTATGGCTACACCTTC. Translated: CASSLAGQPIYGYTF. The V call is TRBV5-8, the J call TRBJ1-2, with 7 bases matching TRBD1. CDR1 is SGHTS, CDR2 YDEGEE, per germline. Losses at the gene ends were 0 bases for V and 4 bases for J; bases not matched to a gene: 6. CDR3 length: 15 residues.